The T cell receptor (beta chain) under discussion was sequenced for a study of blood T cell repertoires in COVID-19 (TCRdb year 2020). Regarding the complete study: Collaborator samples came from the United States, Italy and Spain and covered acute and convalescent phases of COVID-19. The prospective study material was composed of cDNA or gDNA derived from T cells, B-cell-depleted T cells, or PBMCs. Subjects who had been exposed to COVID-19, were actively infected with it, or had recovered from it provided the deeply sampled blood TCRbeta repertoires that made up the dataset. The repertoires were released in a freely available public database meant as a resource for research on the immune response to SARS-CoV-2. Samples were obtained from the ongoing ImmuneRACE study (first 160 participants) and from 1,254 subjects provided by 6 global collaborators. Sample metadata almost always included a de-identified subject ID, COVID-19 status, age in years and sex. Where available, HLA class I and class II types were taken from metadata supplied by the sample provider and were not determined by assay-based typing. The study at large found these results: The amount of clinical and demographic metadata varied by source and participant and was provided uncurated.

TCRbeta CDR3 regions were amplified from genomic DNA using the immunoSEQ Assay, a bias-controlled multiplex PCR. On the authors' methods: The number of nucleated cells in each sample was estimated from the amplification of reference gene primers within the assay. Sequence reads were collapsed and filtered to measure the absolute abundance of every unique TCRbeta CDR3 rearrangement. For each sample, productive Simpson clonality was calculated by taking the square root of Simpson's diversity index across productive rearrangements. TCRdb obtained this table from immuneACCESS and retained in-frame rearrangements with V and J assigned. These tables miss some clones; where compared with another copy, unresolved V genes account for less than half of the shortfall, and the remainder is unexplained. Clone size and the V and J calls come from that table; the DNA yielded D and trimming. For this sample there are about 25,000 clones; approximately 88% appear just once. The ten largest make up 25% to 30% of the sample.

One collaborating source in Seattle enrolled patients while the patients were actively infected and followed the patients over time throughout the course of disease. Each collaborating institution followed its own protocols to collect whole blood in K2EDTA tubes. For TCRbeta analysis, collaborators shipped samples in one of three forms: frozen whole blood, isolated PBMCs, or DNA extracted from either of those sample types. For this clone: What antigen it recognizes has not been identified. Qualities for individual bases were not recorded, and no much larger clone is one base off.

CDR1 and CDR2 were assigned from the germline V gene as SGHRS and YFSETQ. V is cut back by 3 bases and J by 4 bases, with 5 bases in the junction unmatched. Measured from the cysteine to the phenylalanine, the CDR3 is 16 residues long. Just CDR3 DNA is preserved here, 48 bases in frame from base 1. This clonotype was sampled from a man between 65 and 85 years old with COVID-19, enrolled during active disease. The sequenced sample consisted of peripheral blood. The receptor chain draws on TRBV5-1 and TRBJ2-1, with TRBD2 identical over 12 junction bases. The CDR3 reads CASSSFGLAGYNEQFF. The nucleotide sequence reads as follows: TGCGCCAGCAGCTCTTTCGGACTAGCGGGATACAATGAGCAGTTCTTC.